A selection of T cell receptor beta chains follows, all from one sample in a study of regulatory T cells in long-lasting Graves disease. TCRdb re-called the multiplex PCR reads with MiXCR, one entry per CDR3 protein. The table has some 410,000 distinct CDR3 sequences, 16% seen once; the top ten hold around 10%. This sample also appeared in a second study, on T cells in Graves' hyperthyroidism and ophthalmopathy.

The material was peripheral blood mononuclear cells (PBMCs), obtained at new diagnosis, from a patient treated with antithyroid drugs. All receptors come from a woman in her twenties or thirties with Graves disease. CDR3s leave out the opening cysteine and the closing phenylalanine or tryptophan. The D gene is left open where the match is weak. Not all rows give a size; the values are once, few, many and, for expanded clones, a class.

clone size: many
D gene: TRBD2
J gene: TRBJ2-1
V gene: TRBV12-3/TRBV12-4
CDR3 protein: ASSFAFTGLAANEQF

clone size: many
D gene: TRBD1
J gene: TRBJ2-7
V gene: TRBV29-1
CDR3 protein: SVRGTGGFNEQY

clone size: .
D gene: TRBD2
J gene: TRBJ2-1
V gene: TRBV28
CDR3 protein: ASSSLAGPYYNEQF

clone size: few
D gene: TRBD1
J gene: TRBJ1-1
V gene: TRBV5-4
CDR3 protein: ASSPTTGWTEAF

clone size: few
D gene: TRBD2
J gene: TRBJ2-7
V gene: TRBV3-1
CDR3 protein: ASSPSLAGGTYEQY

clone size: many
D gene: .
J gene: TRBJ1-1
V gene: TRBV6-1
CDR3 protein: ASSETTKNTEAF

clone size: few
D gene: .
J gene: TRBJ2-1
V gene: TRBV7-3
CDR3 protein: ASSPPEYNEQF

clone size: many
D gene: .
J gene: TRBJ1-2
V gene: TRBV2
CDR3 protein: ASSRPRGNPLDGYT

clone size: many
D gene: .
J gene: TRBJ1-5
V gene: TRBV28
CDR3 protein: ASISTVQPQH

clone size: many
D gene: .
J gene: TRBJ2-7
V gene: TRBV28
CDR3 protein: ASSPPGPTSSYEQY

clone size: .
D gene: .
J gene: TRBJ1-3
V gene: TRBV13
CDR3 protein: ASSLGTPRETGNTIY

clone size: .
D gene: TRBD1
J gene: TRBJ2-7
V gene: TRBV4-3
CDR3 protein: ASSQGTGTYEQY

clone size: many
D gene: .
J gene: TRBJ2-3
V gene: TRBV11-2
CDR3 protein: ASSLGLADTQY

clone size: many
D gene: TRBD1
J gene: TRBJ2-7
V gene: TRBV6-1
CDR3 protein: ASDPGQGKYEQY

clone size: many
D gene: .
J gene: TRBJ1-2
V gene: TRBV28
CDR3 protein: ASQPQGRNYT

clone size: many
D gene: TRBD2
J gene: TRBJ2-5
V gene: TRBV12-3/TRBV12-4
CDR3 protein: ASNRLAKGPETQY